Below, one T cell receptor beta chain is given with its context. What it binds is unknown. The sample is drawn from a study of response to subunit inactivated influenza vaccine. Study-level findings and limits: That few new T cells are recruited by each seasonal influenza vaccination was the authors' suggestion.

Germline CDR1 and CDR2: SGHAT and FQNNGV. V lost 6 bases to trimming and J lost 5 bases, with 13 bases between them. The CDR3 consists of 13 residues. In TCRdb, the RT-PCR reads were re-called with MiXCR into one record per CDR3 protein. The sample lists about 610,000 distinct CDR3 sequences; approximately 15% were seen once. The clonotype comes from a man aged 50 or older who received an inactivated influenza vaccine. The chain joins TRBV11-2 to TRBJ1-2; D unclear. Specimen: PBMCs from blood, collected approximately 12 days after vaccination. CDR3 bases: TGTGCCAGCAGTGCGACTGTCGGATATGGCTACACCTTC. Translated, it gives CASSATVGYGYTF.